The present TCR beta chain was sequenced within a study of radiotherapy plus CTLA-4 blockade in lung cancer. The protocol was immunoSEQ multiplex PCR, while the TCRdb copy is restricted to in-frame clones and leaves out a portion. The table has some 110,000 clones, 85% seen once; the top ten hold 2.4%. The germline CDR1 and CDR2 sequences are MDHEN and SYDVKM. Trimming cost V 5 bases and J 4 bases; bases outside gene matches: 6. CDR3 size: 15 residues. This TCR came from a human donor with non-small cell lung cancer that progressed on radiotherapy plus ipilimumab. Some clones in this sample may be carry-over from other donors' samples. The sample in question was peripheral blood, obtained from a patient treated with radiotherapy plus ipilimumab. The chain links TRBV28 to TRBJ1-5, with 9 bases identical to TRBD1. Here the CDR3 DNA reads TGTGCCAGCAGTACCGGGACAGGGCCTAATCAGCCCCAGCATTTT. It codes for CASSTGTGPNQPQHF.